These T cell receptor beta chains were read from a single sample in a study of T cell repertoires in cytomegalovirus infection. From the reads, TCRdb called clonotypes with MiXCR, one entry per CDR3 protein. There are over 300,000 distinct CDR3 sequences in the sample; over 7.5% occur only once, and roughly 4.5% lies in the top ten. The material sequenced was PBMCs. These receptors were collected from a human donor in good health (CMV status not recorded). Some clones in this sample may be carry-over from other donors' samples. The CDR3 runs from the conserved cysteine through the conserved F or W.

v_call cdr3_aa
TRBV11-2 CASSSLGRGARELYEQFF
TRBV18 CASSLLQGAEETQYF
TRBV7-9 CASSWQGQGYTF
TRBV7-9 CASSFRGRGGQNEQFF
TRBV2 CASSETGTSVVDTQYF
TRBV7-3 CASKGTSGGARNEQFF
TRBV6-1 CASSSGGGINEQYF
TRBV5-4 CASSLERAANTEAFF
TRBV12-3/TRBV12-4 CASSLGEGTNYGYTF
TRBV7-2 CASSSGQPSYEQYF
TRBV30 CAWSYGEKLFF
TRBV18 CASSPPSRNTIYF
TRBV12-3/TRBV12-4 CASSFFTGTASNQPQHF
TRBV20-1 CSVPMKVQETQYF